This T cell receptor (beta chain) was profiled in a study of cytomegalovirus exposure and HLA in healthy donors. PCR used 60 Vbeta primers and 13 Jbeta primers. Clones were read by immunoSEQ multiplex PCR, and TCRdb kept only the in-frame ones, dropping some. The table includes 90,000 to 120,000 clones, 78% detected once. CDR1 and CDR2 (germline): MNHEY, SVGAGI. V was cut by 6 bases and J by 3 bases, with 18 bases left in between. CDR3 length equals 15 residues. Source material: PBMCs. This receptor was taken from a woman aged 40 to 50 in good health and CMV-seronegative. This rearrangement joins TRBV6-5 to TRBJ2-7; TRBD1 is a possible D gene (6 bases). The CDR3 sequence is CASSYGGLGVYEQYF. In nucleotides, the CDR3 is TGTGCCAGCAGCTATGGGGGCTTGGGGGTCTACGAGCAGTACTTC.